This TCR beta chain was sequenced in a study of blood T cells in healthy people across ages. CDR3 size: 15 residues. Germline V lookup: CDR1 LNHDA, CDR2 SQIVND (reference sequence). The junction had 5 bases not matched to a gene; V was cut back by 1 base and J by 4 bases. Then a second PCR, running about 7 to 11 cycles, was carried out with a sample-barcoded 5' primer and a J-beta primer mix. The template-switch adaptor was a 5' adaptor with 12 random nucleotides. It tagged each cDNA molecule. A single record per CDR3 protein comes from TCRdb applying MiXCR to the 5' RACE reads. The sample carries approximately 810,000 distinct CDR3 sequences, roughly 35% recorded once.

The sequenced sample was blood. The chain uses TRBV19 and TRBJ1-2, with 8 bases that match TRBD1. This receptor was identified in a man between 18 and 29 years old in good health. This chain's CDR3 is CASSIGAGGIYGYTF. The CDR3 bases are TGTGCCAGTAGTATAGGGGCAGGGGGCATCTATGGCTACACCTTC.